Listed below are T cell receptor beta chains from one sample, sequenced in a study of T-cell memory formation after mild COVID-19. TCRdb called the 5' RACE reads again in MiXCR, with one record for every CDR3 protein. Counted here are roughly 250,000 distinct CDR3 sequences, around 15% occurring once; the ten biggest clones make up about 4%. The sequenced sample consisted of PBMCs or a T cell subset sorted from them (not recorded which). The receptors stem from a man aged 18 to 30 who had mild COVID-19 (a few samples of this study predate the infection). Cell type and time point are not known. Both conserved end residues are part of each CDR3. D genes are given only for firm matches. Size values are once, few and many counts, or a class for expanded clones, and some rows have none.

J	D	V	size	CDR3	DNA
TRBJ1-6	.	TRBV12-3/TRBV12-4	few	CASTASESSPLHF	TGTGCCAGCACAGCGTCTGAAAGTTCACCCCTCCACTTT
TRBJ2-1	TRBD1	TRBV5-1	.	CASSLAAYRGSSNNEQFF	TGCGCCAGCAGCTTGGCCGCTTACAGGGGGAGCTCGAACAATGAGCAGTTCTTC
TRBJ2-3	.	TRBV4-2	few	CASSQGVGVRDTQYF	TGTGCCAGCAGCCAAGGTGTGGGGGTCAGGGATACGCAGTATTTT
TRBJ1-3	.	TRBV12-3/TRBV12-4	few	CASSRRWHGNTIYF	TGTGCCAGCAGCAGGAGATGGCACGGAAACACCATATATTTT
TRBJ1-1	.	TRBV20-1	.	CSARGVARVNTEAFF	TGCAGTGCTAGAGGTGTCGCCAGGGTGAACACTGAAGCTTTCTTT
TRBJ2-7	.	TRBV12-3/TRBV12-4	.	CASSRTVAYEQYF	TGTGCCAGCAGTAGGACCGTGGCCTACGAGCAGTACTTC
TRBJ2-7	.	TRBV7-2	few	CASSAEGGFGLEQYF	TGTGCCAGCAGCGCGGAGGGGGGGTTTGGACTCGAGCAGTACTTC
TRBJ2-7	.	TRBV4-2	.	CASSQEDGYEQYF	TGTGCCAGCAGCCAAGAGGACGGCTACGAGCAGTACTTC
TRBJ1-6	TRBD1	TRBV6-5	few	CASTRGGSYNSPLHF	TGTGCCAGCACCAGGGGGGGCTCCTATAATTCACCCCTCCACTTT
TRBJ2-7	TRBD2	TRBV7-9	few	CASSLGLADLYEQYF	TGTGCCAGCAGCTTAGGCCTAGCGGACCTATACGAGCAGTACTTC
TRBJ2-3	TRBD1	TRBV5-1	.	CASSFGTGDDTQYF	TGCGCCAGCAGCTTCGGGACAGGGGACGATACGCAGTATTTT
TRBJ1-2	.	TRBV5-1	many	CASSLGLQGSGYTF	TGCGCCAGCAGCTTGGGTTTACAGGGAAGCGGCTACACCTTC
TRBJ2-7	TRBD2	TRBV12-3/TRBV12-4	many	CASSLERGAYEQYF	TGTGCCAGCAGTTTAGAGCGGGGGGCCTACGAGCAGTACTTC
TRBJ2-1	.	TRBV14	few	CASSQDTENEQFF	TGTGCCAGCAGCCAAGATACAGAAAATGAGCAGTTCTTC
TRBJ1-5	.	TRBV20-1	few	CSARGPGVVQPQHF	TGCAGTGCTAGAGGCCCAGGGGTAGTTCAGCCCCAGCATTTT
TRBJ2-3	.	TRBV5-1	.	CASSFMTEDTDTQYF	TGCGCCAGCAGCTTTATGACGGAGGACACAGATACGCAGTATTTT
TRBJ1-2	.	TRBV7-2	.	CASSSNWKGYTF	TGTGCCAGCAGCTCGAACTGGAAAGGCTACACCTTC
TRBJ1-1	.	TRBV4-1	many	CASSGVGRSYTEAFF	TGCGCCAGCAGCGGGGTAGGTAGGTCATACACTGAAGCTTTCTTT
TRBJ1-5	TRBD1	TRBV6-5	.	CASSPGTATFNQPQHF	TGTGCCAGCAGCCCTGGGACAGCTACCTTCAATCAGCCCCAGCATTTT
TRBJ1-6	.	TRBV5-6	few	CASSLLGGVTSPLHF	TGTGCCAGCAGCTTGTTGGGGGGAGTAACTTCACCCCTCCACTTT
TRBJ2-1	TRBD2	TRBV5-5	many	CASSLLAGEFEQFF	TGTGCCAGCAGCTTACTAGCGGGGGAATTCGAGCAGTTCTTC
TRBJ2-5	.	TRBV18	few	CASSPPMTGMETQYF	TGTGCCAGCTCACCACCGATGACGGGGATGGAGACCCAGTACTTC
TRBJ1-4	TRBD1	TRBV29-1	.	CSVVIGTVTGKLFF	TGCAGCGTTGTTATAGGGACAGTTACCGGAAAACTGTTTTTT
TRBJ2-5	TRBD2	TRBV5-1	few	CASSFASGNQETQYF	TGCGCCAGCAGCTTTGCTAGCGGAAACCAAGAGACCCAGTACTTC
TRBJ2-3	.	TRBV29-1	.	CSVDGAGLDTQYF	TGCAGCGTTGATGGGGCAGGTCTGGATACGCAGTATTTT
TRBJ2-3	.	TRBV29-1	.	CSVEVRTDTQYF	TGCAGCGTTGAAGTCCGGACAGATACGCAGTATTTT
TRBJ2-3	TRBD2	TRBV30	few	CAWSVSRGGPQYF	TGTGCCTGGAGTGTATCGCGGGGGGGCCCGCAGTATTTT
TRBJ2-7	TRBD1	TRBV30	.	CAWKRDRSYEQYF	TGTGCCTGGAAAAGGGACAGATCATACGAGCAGTACTTC
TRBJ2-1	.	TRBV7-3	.	CASSRGAREEQFF	TGTGCCAGCAGCCGGGGGGCTAGAGAAGAGCAGTTCTTC
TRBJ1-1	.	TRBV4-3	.	CASSQALEGRPFF	TGCGCCAGCAGCCAAGCCCTTGAGGGGAGGCCTTTCTTT
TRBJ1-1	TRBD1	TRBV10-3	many	CAISPQGATTEAFF	TGTGCCATCTCGCCTCAGGGGGCGACCACTGAAGCTTTCTTT
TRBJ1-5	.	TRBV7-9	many	CASSHSYSNQPQHF	TGTGCCAGCAGCCACAGTTATAGCAATCAGCCCCAGCATTTT
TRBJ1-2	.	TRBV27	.	CASSFQQGYGYTF	TGTGCCAGCAGTTTTCAACAGGGCTATGGCTACACCTTC
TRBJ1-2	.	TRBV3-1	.	CASTSGGGRGYTF	TGTGCCAGCACCTCCGGGGGCGGCCGCGGCTACACCTTC
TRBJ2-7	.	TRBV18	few	CASSPPGAGRYEQYF	TGTGCCAGCTCACCACCTGGCGCAGGGAGGTACGAGCAGTACTTC
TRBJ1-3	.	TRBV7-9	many	CASSLERGNTIYF	TGTGCCAGCAGCTTAGAACGTGGAAACACCATATATTTT
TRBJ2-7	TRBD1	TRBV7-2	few	CASSRPGQGIYEQYF	TGTGCCAGCAGCAGACCGGGACAGGGAATTTACGAGCAGTACTTC
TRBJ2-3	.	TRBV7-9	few	CASSLVRGSSTDTQYF	TGTGCCAGCAGCTTAGTACGGGGTTCAAGCACAGATACGCAGTATTTT
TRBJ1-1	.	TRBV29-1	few	CSVRDREAFF	TGCAGCGTTAGAGACAGGGAAGCTTTCTTT
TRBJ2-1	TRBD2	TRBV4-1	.	CASSQPPAGSGGPWNEQFF	TGCGCCAGCAGCCAACCCCCGGCTGGTAGCGGGGGGCCGTGGAATGAGCAGTTCTTC
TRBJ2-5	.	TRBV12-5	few	CASGGYRQETQYF	TGTGCTAGTGGTGGGTACAGACAAGAGACCCAGTACTTC
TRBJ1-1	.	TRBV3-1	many	CASSQSTTGPGGAFF	TGTGCCAGCAGCCAATCTACTACAGGACCCGGAGGAGCTTTCTTT
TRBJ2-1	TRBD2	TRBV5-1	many	CASSRITSGGAGEQFF	TGCGCCAGCAGCCGGATTACTAGCGGGGGGGCTGGTGAGCAGTTCTTC
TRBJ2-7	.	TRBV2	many	CASSENAYEQYF	TGTGCCAGCAGTGAGAACGCCTACGAGCAGTACTTC
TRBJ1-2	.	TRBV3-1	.	CASSQEGFYGYTF	TGTGCCAGCAGCCAAGAAGGCTTTTATGGCTACACCTTC
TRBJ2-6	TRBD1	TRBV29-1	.	CSVRDRGAPGANVLTF	TGCAGCGTGAGGGACAGGGGGGCTCCTGGGGCCAACGTCCTGACTTTC
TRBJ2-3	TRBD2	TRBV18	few	CASSPRDYSTDTQYF	TGTGCCAGCTCACCGCGGGACTATAGCACAGATACGCAGTATTTT
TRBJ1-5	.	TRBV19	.	CASSIEEWQPQHF	TGTGCCAGTAGTATAGAAGAATGGCAGCCCCAGCATTTT
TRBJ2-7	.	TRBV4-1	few	CASSQVGGRDNYEQYF	TGCGCCAGCAGCCAAGTTGGGGGGCGCGACAATTACGAGCAGTACTTC
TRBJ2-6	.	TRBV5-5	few	CASTLLSGANVLTF	TGTGCCAGCACCTTGCTCTCGGGGGCCAACGTCCTGACTTTC
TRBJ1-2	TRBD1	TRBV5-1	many	CASSFGQGGGYTF	TGCGCCAGCAGCTTCGGACAGGGTGGCGGCTACACCTTC
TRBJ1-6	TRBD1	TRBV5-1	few	CASRPTGSLFSYSPLHF	TGCGCCAGCCGCCCGACAGGGTCGCTTTTCTCGTATTCACCCCTCCACTTT